This T cell receptor (beta chain) derives from a study of sequential checkpoint blockade in melanoma. The assay was immunoSEQ multiplex PCR, and TCRdb's table has in-frame clones only and misses some. Of under 40,000 clones in the sample, around nine tenths are singletons; the top ten hold around 12%. CDR1 is MGHRA and CDR2 is YSYEKL in the germline V gene. This CDR3 comprises 14 residues. With V trimmed by 2 bases and J by 3 bases, 1 base remained unmatched. Treatment reported: randomized to nivolumab then ipilimumab (arm A) or the reverse (arm B). Sorted cells were live CD3+CD8+, lacking CD19 and CD56, from PBMCs.

The V call is TRBV4-1, the J call TRBJ1-2; TRBD1 agrees at 9 bases. Sample: CD8+ T cells sorted from blood (inferred from file names), taken from a patient given nivolumab and ipilimumab in sequence. The TCR originated in a human donor with melanoma. CDR3 sequence (DNA): TGCGCCAGCAGCCAATGGACAGGGGACTATGGCTACACCTTC. Protein: CASSQWTGDYGYTF.